This TCR beta chain is from a study of blood T cell repertoires in COVID-19. About the research overall: COVID-19 samples collected from the United States, Italy and Spain covered acute and convalescent phases. Sources were T cells, B-cell-depleted T cells, or PBMCs; the material itself was cDNA or gDNA.

Trimming removed 2 bases from V and 8 bases from J, with 21 bases in between. Germline CDR1 and CDR2: MDHEN and SYDVKM. CDR3 size: 17 residues. Authors' analysis steps: The assay estimated nucleated cells by amplifying reference gene primers. Some clones are missing from TCRdb's copy, which holds only in-frame ones; the method was immunoSEQ multiplex PCR. Clone size and V and J calls were adopted from that table, with D and trimming inferred from the DNA. The table includes 150,000 to 180,000 clones, about 90% detected once. This receptor was taken from a man in his fifties with acute or convalescent COVID-19. The sample was peripheral blood. The V and J genes are TRBV28 and TRBJ1-4; D unclear. The CDR3 DNA sequence: TGTGCCAGCAGTTTAACCCTTTCACTCGTGGAGGGCGAAAAACTGTTTTTT. Translation gives CASSLTLSLVEGEKLFF.